The 2 T cell receptor beta chains below come from one sample, sequenced in a study of cytomegalovirus exposure and HLA in healthy donors. With 60 Vbeta and 13 Jbeta primers, the PCR was carried out. Assay used: immunoSEQ multiplex PCR; TCRdb lists only in-frame clones, some missing. The sample has about 180,000 clones, about 82% seen once. Sequencing was performed on PBMCs. The receptors were gathered from a male donor in good health and CMV-seronegative.

The CDR3 is CASSVDRSSYEQYF. DNA of the CDR3: TGTGCCAGCAGTGTAGACAGGAGCTCCTACGAGCAGTACTTC. The chain links TRBV6-1 to TRBJ2-7; a weak D match, TRBD1 (6 bases). Per germline, CDR1 MNHNS and CDR2 SASEGT. The CDR3 totals 14 residues. V lost 4 bases and J lost 0, with 10 bases in between.

The gene calls are TRBV4-3 and TRBJ2-2; no firm D call. Trimming removed 1 base at V and 0 bases at J, with 9 bases between. Per germline, CDR1 LGHNA and CDR2 YSLEER. The CDR3 totals 16 residues. The chain's CDR3 is CASSQAGPANTGELFF. CDR3 in DNA: TGCGCCAGCAGCCAAGCGGGTCCCGCGAACACCGGGGAGCTGTTTTTT.